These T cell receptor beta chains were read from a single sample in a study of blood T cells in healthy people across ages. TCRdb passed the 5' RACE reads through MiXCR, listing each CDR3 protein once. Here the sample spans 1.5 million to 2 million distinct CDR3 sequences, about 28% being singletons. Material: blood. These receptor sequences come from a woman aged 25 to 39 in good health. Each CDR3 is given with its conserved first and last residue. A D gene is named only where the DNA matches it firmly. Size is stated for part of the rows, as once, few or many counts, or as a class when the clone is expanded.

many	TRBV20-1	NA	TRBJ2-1	TGCAGTGCGATATCGACGGCAGTCTCCTACAATGAGCAGTTCTTC	CSAISTAVSYNEQFF
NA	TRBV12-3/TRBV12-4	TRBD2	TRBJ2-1	TGTGCCAGCAGTCCGAAAGGACTAGCGGGAGCTGAGCAGTTCTTC	CASSPKGLAGAEQFF
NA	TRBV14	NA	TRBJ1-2	TGTGCCAGCAGCCAACTAATGGGAGGGGCCGTCTATGGCTACACCTTC	CASSQLMGGAVYGYTF
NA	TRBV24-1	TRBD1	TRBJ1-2	TGTGCCACCAACACCCATGACAGGGGGCCTAAGGACTATGGCTACACCTTC	CATNTHDRGPKDYGYTF
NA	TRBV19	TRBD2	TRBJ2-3	TGTGCCAGTAGTCGCGGACTAGCGGGGAACCCCGATACGCAGTATTTT	CASSRGLAGNPDTQYF
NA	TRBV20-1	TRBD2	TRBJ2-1	TGCAGTGCGGCACCGGGACTAGCGGGGGGGGTCTACAATGAGCAGTTCTTC	CSAAPGLAGGVYNEQFF
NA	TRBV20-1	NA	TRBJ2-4	TGCAGTGCTAGACCACCACTAGATTCCAAAAACACTCAGTACTTC	CSARPPLDSKNTQYF
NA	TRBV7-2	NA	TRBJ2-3	TGTGCCAGCAGGAGCTGGCGGACGCACAGCCAAGATACGCAGTATTTT	CASRSWRTHSQDTQYF
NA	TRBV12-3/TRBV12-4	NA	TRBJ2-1	TGTGCCAGCAGGGGGGGGTACAGGGGCCGAGCCTGCAATGAGCAGTTCTTC	CASRGGYRGRACNEQFF
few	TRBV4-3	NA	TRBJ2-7	TGCTCCAGCAGCCAAGATATTACACAGTCCTACGAGCAGTACTTC	CSSSQDITQSYEQYF
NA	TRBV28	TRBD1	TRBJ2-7	TGTGCCAGCAGTTTGAAGGACAGGGTTAACTACGAGCAGTACTTC	CASSLKDRVNYEQYF
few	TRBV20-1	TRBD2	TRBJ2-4	TGCAGTGCCACGTACGGGGGGAAAAACATTCAGTACTTC	CSATYGGKNIQYF
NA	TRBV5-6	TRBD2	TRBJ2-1	TGTGCCAGCAGCTTGGCCGGGAGCGGGGGGGCCAGGAGTGAGCAGTTCTTC	CASSLAGSGGARSEQFF
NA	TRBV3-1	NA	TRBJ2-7	TGTGCCAGCAGCCAAGACACCGGGACCAGGAGAAGGGAGCAGTACTTC	CASSQDTGTRRREQYF
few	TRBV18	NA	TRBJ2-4	TGTGCCAGCTCACCTAATCGGGGCAATGAGCAGTACTTC	CASSPNRGNEQYF
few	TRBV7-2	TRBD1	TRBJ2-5	TGTGCCAGCAGCGCCCGACAGGGTTGGGAGACCCAGTACTTC	CASSARQGWETQYF
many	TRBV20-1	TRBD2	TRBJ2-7	TGCAGTGCTAGGAGGGGACTAGCGGGAGTCTACGAGCAGTACTTC	CSARRGLAGVYEQYF
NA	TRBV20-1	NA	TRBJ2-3	TGCAGTTCCCCTAGGAGGGGGATAGAAAGCACAGATACGCAGTATTTT	CSSPRRGIESTDTQYF
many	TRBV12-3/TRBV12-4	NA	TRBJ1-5	TGTGCCAGCAGTTTAAGGAGGGCTAATCAGCCCCAGCATTTT	CASSLRRANQPQHF
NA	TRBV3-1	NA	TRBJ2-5	TGTGCCAGCAACCAAAAGAGGGCACAAGAGACCCAGTACTTC	CASNQKRAQETQYF
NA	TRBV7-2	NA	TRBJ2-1	TGTGCCAGCAGCTGGAGGGCACCTCCTGAGCAGTTCTTC	CASSWRAPPEQFF
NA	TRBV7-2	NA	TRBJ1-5	TGTGCCAGCAGACAAAGGGGCGGAGTCAATCAGCCCCAGCATTTT	CASRQRGGVNQPQHF
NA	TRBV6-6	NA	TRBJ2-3	TGTGCCAGCAGTTACGGCTACACAGATACGCAGTATTTT	CASSYGYTDTQYF
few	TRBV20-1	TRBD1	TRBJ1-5	TGCAGTGCAAGACCCCCAGGACAGGGGAGCAATCAGCCCCAGCATTTT	CSARPPGQGSNQPQHF
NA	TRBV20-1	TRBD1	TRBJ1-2	TGCAGTGCTAGAGATAGGGGGCCGGGACAGGTACTCTATGGCTACACCTTC	CSARDRGPGQVLYGYTF
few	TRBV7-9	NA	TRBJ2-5	TGTGCCAGCAGCCCAGACCATGGCGTCAGCCAAGAGACCCAGTACTTC	CASSPDHGVSQETQYF
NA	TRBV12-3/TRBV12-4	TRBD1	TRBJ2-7	TGTGCCAGCAGTCGGACCCGGGACAGGGGTCCGAAGTACTTC	CASSRTRDRGPKYF